This entry lists 20 T cell receptor beta chains sequenced from one sample in a study of blood T cells in healthy people across ages. Primers used in a second PCR of about 6 to 12 cycles were a sample-barcoded 5' primer and a J-beta primer mix. TCRdb redid the calling of the 5' RACE reads with MiXCR, one entry per CDR3 protein. The table includes about 1.4 million distinct CDR3 sequences, around 59% detected once. Input material: blood. These receptors all stem from a man between 18 and 35 years old in good health.

The rearrangement links TRBV12-3 or TRBV12-4 to TRBJ2-2; 8 bases line up with TRBD1. Losses at the gene ends were 8 bases for V and 3 bases for J; bases not matched to a gene: 5. This CDR3 comprises 14 residues. The CDR3 bases are TGTGCCAGCCAGGGGGCGTGGGACACCGGGGAGCTGTTTTTT. Its protein is CASQGAWDTGELFF.

The chain recombines TRBV12-3 or TRBV12-4 with TRBJ1-2; D is ambiguous. The ends were cut back, 6 bases at V and 8 bases at J, with 13 bases in the middle. The CDR3 consists of 12 residues. CDR3 DNA sequence: TGTGCCAGCAGCATACGTATGGGCGGCTACACCTTC. Translated: CASSIRMGGYTF.

As concerns this clonotype: This may be a read error, as it is one base from a much larger clone. The chain employs TRBV20-1 and TRBJ1-6, with unresolved D. V gave up 3 bases and J gave up 4 bases, with 16 bases separating them. Germline values: CDR1 DFQATT, CDR2 SNEGSKA (reference sequence). The CDR3 loop spans 16 amino acids. CDR3 loop: CSASKRPPGYNSPLHF. CDR3 DNA: TGCAGTGCTAGTAAGCGGCCACCAGGATATAATTCACCCCTCCACTTT.

The J gene is TRBJ1-5, the V gene TRBV30; 7 bases map to TRBD1. The CDR3 is made up of 13 amino acids. J was trimmed by 7 bases and V by 4 bases; bases with no gene match: 7. In germline, CDR1 is GTSNPN, CDR2 SVGIG (reference sequence). CDR3 nucleotide sequence: TGTGCCTGGACAGACAGGGTTGAACAGCCCCAGCATTTT. It yields the protein CAWTDRVEQPQHF. The variable domain in full, completed from reference TRBV30 and TRBJ1-5, reads SQTIHQWPATLVQPVGSPLSLECTVEGTSNPNLYWYRQAAGRGLQLLFYSVGIGQISSEVPQNLSASRPQDRQFILSSKKLLLSDSGFYLCAWTDRVEQPQHFGDGTRLSIL.

The rearrangement links TRBV29-1 to TRBJ1-2; D unclear. The length of the CDR3 is 14 residues. Germline CDR1 and CDR2: SQVTM and ANQGSEA. V shed 2 bases and J shed 4 bases, with 14 bases lying between them. Here the CDR3 DNA reads TGCAGCGTTGAATCTTCGCTCACCCCCTATGGCTACACCTTC. The encoded protein is CSVESSLTPYGYTF.

The chain uses TRBV20-1 and TRBJ2-7; D gene ambiguous. V was trimmed by 4 bases and J by 2 bases, leaving 9 bases between them. CDR1 is DFQATT, CDR2 SNEGSKA, per germline (reference sequence). The CDR3 sequence is 12 residues long. The CDR3 protein is CSANRRTYEQYF. CDR3 DNA: TGCAGTGCTAATAGACGGACCTACGAGCAGTACTTC.

The V and J genes are TRBV2 and TRBJ2-2, with TRBD1 matching 10 bases. The CDR3 has 15 amino acids. In germline, CDR1 is SNHLY, CDR2 FYNNEI. Trimming at V came to 6 bases and at J to 7 bases, leaving 8 bases not matched to a gene. The CDR3 region is CASRTGQGIFGELFF. DNA of the CDR3: TGTGCCAGCAGGACGGGACAGGGGATTTTCGGGGAGCTGTTTTTT.

The CDR3 nucleotides read TGTGCCGGTAGCGGGAGAAGGGGCACAGATACGCAGTATTTT. Protein: CAGSGRRGTDTQYF. The chain is built from TRBV6-1 and TRBJ2-3; 9 bases agree with TRBD2. In germline, CDR1 is MNHNS, CDR2 SASEGT. With 11 bases clipped from V and 1 base from J, the junction kept 7 bases outside the gene matches. The CDR3 loop spans 14 amino acids.

The chain has TRBV12-3 or TRBV12-4 and TRBJ2-3, with unresolved D. V gave up 6 bases and J gave up 7 bases, with 14 bases separating them. CDR3 size: 13 residues. The CDR3 sequence: CASRFRRWNTQYF. In DNA, the CDR3 is TGTGCCAGCAGGTTCAGAAGGTGGAATACGCAGTATTTT.

The rearrangement joins TRBV6-5 to TRBJ2-1; D is perhaps TRBD2 (5 bases). The V end was cut by 0 bases, the J end by 4 bases, with 13 bases between. Germline V gene lookup returns CDR1 MNHEY and CDR2 SVGAGI. This CDR3 spans 16 amino acids. CDR3 sequence reads: CASSYSISGPYNEQFF. The CDR3 DNA follows: TGTGCCAGCAGTTACTCGATCAGCGGACCATACAATGAGCAGTTCTTC.

The chain links TRBV14 to TRBJ2-7; the D gene is possibly TRBD1 (5 bases). Trimming shortened V by 4 bases and J by 1 base, and 17 bases separated the two germline ends. The CDR3 consists of 16 residues. Looked up from germline, CDR1 is SGHDN and CDR2 is FVKESK. CDR3: CASSLSFGQGSYEQYF. DNA of the CDR3: TGTGCCAGCAGCCTCTCATTCGGGCAGGGTTCCTACGAGCAGTACTTC.

This clonotype was seen a few times. This rearrangement joins TRBV20-1 to TRBJ2-1, with 13 positions matching TRBD2. Germline trimming cut 3 bases from V and 4 bases from J; bases unmatched to any gene: 6. The CDR3 spans 16 residues. The germline CDR1 and CDR2 sequences are DFQATT and SNEGSKA (reference sequence). The CDR3 region has the DNA TGCAGTGCTAGTAAGACTAGCGGGAGGTCTTACAATGAGCAGTTCTTC. Its translation is CSASKTSGRSYNEQFF.

The chain combines TRBV2 with TRBJ2-3, with TRBD2 matching over 9 bases. J was trimmed by 14 bases and V by 3 bases; bases with no gene match: 12. The CDR3 has 14 residues. The germline gives CDR1 SNHLY, CDR2 FYNNEI. The CDR3 bases are TGTGCCAGCAGTGAGTTCGGCGGGAGGGGCCCGTTGTATTTT. Translating it yields CASSEFGGRGPLYF.

This clonotype was recorded once. An end of the junction does not agree with germline; a read error may underlie this. The chain is built from TRBV6-1 and TRBJ1-4; unclear D gene. CDR1 and CDR2 (germline): MNHNS, SASEGT. This CDR3 contains 13 residues. The CDR3 reads CGSTPPVGEKLFF. Written as DNA, the CDR3 is TGTGGCAGCACCCCCCCCGTTGGGGAAAAACTGTTTTTT.

The chain is built from TRBV20-1 and TRBJ2-3; D may be TRBD2 (6 bases). Germline CDR1 and CDR2: DFQATT and SNEGSKA (reference sequence). V lost 5 bases and J 0 bases, leaving 12 bases between the germline ends. The CDR3 runs to 14 residues. The CDR3 coding sequence is TGCAGTGCTTTGTCCGGGGGAAGCACAGATACGCAGTATTTT. It encodes CSALSGGSTDTQYF.

A few counts support this clonotype. The chain couples TRBV21-1 to TRBJ2-7; TRBD1, the table's D call, lacks a check against the DNA. TRBV21-1 is annotated as a pseudogene. The CDR3 spans 19 residues. The CDR3 nucleotides read TGTGCCAGCAGCAAAGATCCCTTTTTCGAGGGGGGAATCCCCTACGAGCAGTACTTC. Its protein product is CASSKDPFFEGGIPYEQYF.

The rearrangement links TRBV10-2 to TRBJ2-7; D is unclear. CDR3 length: 15 amino acids. CDR1 and CDR2 (germline): WSHSY, SAAADI. Between the trimmed V and J ends, which lost 0 bases and 2 bases, there was a span of 11 bases. The CDR3 bases are TGCGCCAGCAGTGAGTCGCTAGTAGGCGCCTACGAGCAGTACTTC. Translating gives CASSESLVGAYEQYF.

This CDR3 reads CASSQRITDYGYTF. The CDR3 DNA sequence: TGCGCCAGCAGCCAGAGGATCACCGACTATGGCTACACCTTC. The V gene is TRBV4-1, the J gene TRBJ1-2, with D unresolved. V lost 3 bases and J lost 3, with 11 bases in between. Germline V CDR1 and CDR2: MGHRA, YSYEKL. The CDR3 consists of 14 residues.

This clonotype was recorded only once. V gene TRBV6-1 combines with J gene TRBJ2-5, with a possible D match to TRBD2 (6 bases). Germline loops: CDR1 MNHNS, CDR2 SASEGT. V was cut by 7 bases and J by 1 base, with 19 bases left in between. This CDR3 comprises 16 residues. The CDR3 nucleotides read TGTGCCAGCAAAAACCGGGACTCAGCTCCCCAAGAGACCCAGTACTTC. As protein: CASKNRDSAPQETQYF.

V and J are TRBV14 and TRBJ2-1, with TRBD2 identical over 11 bases. The germline gives CDR1 SGHDN, CDR2 FVKESK. The length of the CDR3 is 17 residues. Germline trimming cut 2 bases from V and 5 bases from J; bases unmatched to any gene: 8. This CDR3 reads CASSQLTSGRRHNEQFF. For the CDR3, the DNA is TGTGCCAGCAGCCAACTCACTAGCGGGAGACGTCACAATGAGCAGTTCTTC.